Below are 7 T cell receptor beta chains sequenced from a single sample in a study of blood T cells in healthy people across ages (dated by TCRdb to about 2015). Receptor amplification or capture employed 5' RACE. TCRdb shows the sequencer as Illumina HiSeq 2500. A second PCR of roughly 7 to 11 cycles was performed with a sample-barcoded 5' primer and a J-beta primer mix. TCRdb itself trimmed the public reads at Q25 with fastp, ran MiXCR and retained productive beta chains. Each entry merges the rows of one CDR3 protein and shows their most common DNA and genes. Present in this sample are about 640,000 distinct CDR3 sequences, 58% of which were seen just once. The ten most abundant clones make up roughly 34% of the sample. Sequenced input: blood. These receptors all stem from a man aged 55 to 70 in good health.

CDR3 nucleotide sequence: TGCGCCAGCAGTCGGACCCCAGGGGAGGAATACTATGGCTACACCTTC. Residues: CASSRTPGEEYYGYTF. The chain employs TRBV4-1 and TRBJ1-2, with a tentative D call TRBD1 (6 bases). V dropped 6 bases and J dropped 3 bases, with 20 bases sitting between them. Germline V gene data show CDR1 as MGHRA and CDR2 as YSYEKL. CDR3 length: 16 residues.

This sequence joins TRBV29-1 and TRBJ2-1; tentative D call: TRBD2 (6 bases). Per the germline V gene, CDR1 is SQVTM and CDR2 is ANQGSEA. The CDR3 sequence is 15 residues long. V was trimmed by 4 bases and J by 0 bases, leaving 13 bases between them. The CDR3 DNA reads TGCAGCGTTGGTTGGAGGGGCAGCTCCTACAATGAGCAGTTCTTC. Translated, it gives CSVGWRGSSYNEQFF.

This clonotype appeared a few times. The chain employs TRBV5-1 and TRBJ2-1; 9 nucleotides agree with TRBD1. With 3 bases clipped from V and 4 bases from J, the junction kept 8 bases outside the gene matches. The CDR3 length is 16 residues. Germline CDR1 SGHRS, CDR2 YFSETQ. The CDR3 protein is CASSSSQGASYNEQFF. CDR3 bases: TGCGCCAGCAGCTCATCACAGGGGGCGAGTTACAATGAGCAGTTCTTC.

The chain employs TRBV29-1 and TRBJ2-3; 12 bases are a match to TRBD1. Germline CDR1 and CDR2: SQVTM and ANQGSEA. The junction had 6 bases not matched to a gene; V was cut back by 5 bases and J by 3 bases. This CDR3 has 15 residues. CDR3 loop: CSVSGTGGFTDTQYF. In DNA, the CDR3 is TGCAGCGTTTCAGGGACAGGGGGCTTTACAGATACGCAGTATTTT.

This sequence joins TRBV2 and TRBJ2-2, with TRBD2 matching 9 bases. CDR3 length: 16 amino acids. CDR1 and CDR2 from the germline V gene are SNHLY and FYNNEI. V was clipped by 9 bases and J by 0 bases; unmatched bases: 8. CDR3 nucleotides: TGTGCCAGAGGATCTAGCGGGACTACGAACACCGGGGAGCTGTTTTTT. Protein product: CARGSSGTTNTGELFF.

This clonotype was recorded at least ten times. The J gene is TRBJ1-1, the V gene TRBV6-5; D unclear. Germline V lookup: CDR1 MNHEY, CDR2 SVGAGI. The length of the CDR3 is 13 residues. V gave up 5 bases and J gave up 8 bases, with 15 bases separating them. CDR3 region: CASSDDPQCEAFF. In nucleotides, the CDR3 is TGTGCCAGCAGTGACGACCCGCAGTGCGAAGCTTTCTTT.

This clonotype was observed a single time. The rearrangement joins TRBV4-2 to TRBJ2-5, with D possibly TRBD1 on 5 matching bases. V lost 1 base and J 1 base, leaving 13 bases between the germline ends. The CDR3 runs 16 residues. Germline CDR1 and CDR2: LGHNA and YNFKEQ. The CDR3 nucleotides read TGTGCCAGCAGCCAAGCCCCAGGGCTCGGCCAAGAGACCCAGTACTTC. This sequence encodes CASSQAPGLGQETQYF.